This paragraph covers one T cell receptor (beta chain) sequence. Original handling: Reference gene primer amplification gave estimated nucleated cell counts. Sequenced by immunoSEQ multiplex PCR; TCRdb stores in-frame clones only, minus some. D and trimming were read from the DNA, whereas the V and J calls and clone size are those reported in that table. The sample lists a few hundred thousand clones, 75% to 90% occurring once. The sample belongs to a study of blood T cell repertoires in COVID-19. For the study at large: Sources were T cells, B-cell-depleted T cells, or PBMCs; the material itself was cDNA or gDNA.

The CDR3 runs to 19 residues. The V gene end was trimmed by 2 bases and the J gene end by 4 bases; junction bases not matched to a gene: 16. Germline V lookup: CDR1 MNHEY, CDR2 SVGEGT. This chain joins TRBV6-2 or TRBV6-3 and TRBJ1-1; TRBD1 aligns across 10 bases. Sequencing was carried out using peripheral blood. The TCR sequence derives from a woman aged 55-69 years with COVID-19, enrolled during active disease. The DNA for the CDR3 is TGTGCCAGCAGTTACCCCGGGACAGGGGCAAATTTTTGGGGCACTGAAGCTTTCTTT. Its protein product is CASSYPGTGANFWGTEAFF.